Shown below are 13 T cell receptor beta chains from a single sample sequenced in a study of monozygotic twins with inflammatory bowel disease. TCRdb reprocessed the 5' RACE reads, keeping one entry per CDR3 protein, no DNA. Recorded for this sample: about 300,000 distinct CDR3 sequences. The sequencing input was blood. These receptors originate from a human donor with ulcerative colitis or Crohn's disease, or a healthy co-twin of an affected twin (not recorded which).

The V call is TRBV20-1, the J call TRBJ1-2; TCRdb picks TRBD1, but there is no DNA to check that call. The CDR3 totals 14 residues. The germline V gene has CDR1 DFQATT and CDR2 SNEGSKA (reference sequence). The CDR3 sequence: CSARSGGQSYGYTF.

The chain employs TRBV11-2 and TRBJ1-5; as DNA is missing, the TRBD1 call by TCRdb cannot be tested. CDR3 length: 19 amino acids. Germline lookup yields CDR1 SGHAT and CDR2 FQNNGV. The CDR3 loop reads CASSLVTGAGTGGSQPQHF.

This chain joins TRBV5-1 and TRBJ1-2; the TCRdb D gene call, TRBD1, has no DNA to confirm it. CDR3 length: 14 residues. CDR1 and CDR2 from the germline V gene are SGHRS and YFSETQ. CDR3 loop: CASSLYGGARGYTF.

This chain uses TRBV5-1 with TRBJ2-7. Germline V gives CDR1 SGHRS, CDR2 YFSETQ. CDR3 length: 15 residues. This CDR3 reads CASSFTDRSSYEQYF.

The V call is TRBV15, the J call TRBJ1-6. The CDR3 spans 16 residues. Germline V CDR1 and CDR2: LNHNV, YYDKDF (reference sequence). CDR3 region: CATSRDISSYNSPLHF.

J is TRBJ2-2 and V is TRBV10-3; checking the TCRdb D call of TRBD2 is not possible without DNA. Germline CDR1 ENHRY, CDR2 SYGVKD. The length of the CDR3 is 14 residues. The CDR3 region is CASGREGPSGELFF.

This chain uses TRBV6-2 or TRBV6-3 with TRBJ2-1. The CDR3 is made up of 14 amino acids. Germline V gives CDR1 MNHEY, CDR2 SVGEGT. CDR3 sequence: CASSYSRITEHPFF.

This rearrangement joins TRBV11-2 to TRBJ2-1; TCRdb's D call of TRBD2 is untestable without DNA. This CDR3 is built from 20 residues. The germline V gene encodes CDR1 SGHAT and CDR2 FQNNGV. This chain's CDR3 is CASSLVKGTSARVSYNEQFF.

CDR3: CSARDGLGGGAENEQFF. The rearrangement joins TRBV20-1 to TRBJ2-1; TCRdb's D call, TRBD2, is unchecked because there is no DNA. The CDR3 has 17 amino acids. Germline-derived CDR1 and CDR2 are DFQATT and SNEGSKA (reference sequence).

The rearrangement uses TRBV7-2 and TRBJ2-7; TCRdb picks TRBD2, but there is no DNA to check that call. Germline V gives CDR1 SGHTA, CDR2 FQGNSA. The CDR3 sequence is 15 residues long. CDR3 loop: CASSRRVRENYEQYF. The full variable domain, rest sourced from reference TRBV7-2 and TRBJ2-7, is GAGVSQSPSNKVTEKGKDVELRCDPISGHTALYWYRQSLGQGLEFLIYFQGNSAPDKSGLPSDRFSAERTGGSVSTLTIQRTQQEDSAVYLCASSRRVRENYEQYFGPGTRLTVT.

The chain uses TRBV9 and TRBJ1-5. Germline assignment: CDR1 SGDLS and CDR2 YYNGEE. The length of the CDR3 is 14 residues. The CDR3 is CASSVEASNQPQHF.

V usage is TRBV6-2 or TRBV6-3 and J usage is TRBJ1-5. The CDR3 runs to 14 residues. Per the germline V gene, CDR1 is MNHEY and CDR2 is SVGEGT. CDR3 sequence reads: CASSYGVSNQPQHF.

V gene TRBV12-3 or TRBV12-4 combines with J gene TRBJ2-3; lacking DNA, the TRBD2 call made by TCRdb goes unchecked. The CDR3 has 14 amino acids. The CDR3 here is CASGSAGGLDTQYF.